Below are 7 T cell receptor beta chains sequenced from a single sample in a study of OX40 agonist ivuxolimab in advanced cancers. This table comes from immunoSEQ multiplex PCR, and its TCRdb copy is limited to in-frame clones, with some not included. The data contain tens of thousands of clones, approximately 89% of them singletons. The sample here was CD4+ or CD8+ T cells sorted from blood, taken in a trial of the OX40 agonist ivuxolimab. These receptors all come from an adult with an advanced solid tumor such as melanoma, head and neck, liver or kidney cancer.

The V gene is TRBV10-1, the J gene TRBJ2-1, with TRBD1 matching over 8 bases. Germline CDR1 and CDR2: WNHNN and SYGVQD (reference sequence). The CDR3 contains 17 residues. Trimming cost V 0 bases and J 6 bases; bases outside gene matches: 10. DNA for the CDR3: TGCGCCAGCAGTGAGTCCCTAAATCAGGGGGCCCGCAATGAGCAGTTCTTC. Translating it yields CASSESLNQGARNEQFF.

The chain links TRBV18 to TRBJ2-1, with 13 nucleotides matching TRBD2. This CDR3 is built from 17 residues. Germline V CDR1 and CDR2: KGHSH, LQKENI. The V segment lost 1 base and the J segment 6 bases; nucleotides outside the gene matches: 6. The CDR3, as DNA: TGTGCCAGCTCACCACGGACTAGCGGGAGTTCAAGCAATGAGCAGTTCTTC. Protein product: CASSPRTSGSSSNEQFF. The full variable domain, with the rest looked up from reference TRBV18 and TRBJ2-1, is NAGVMQNPRHLVRRRGQEARLRCSPMKGHSHVYWYRQLPEEGLKFMVYLQKENIIDESGMPKERFSAEFPKEGPSILRIQQVVRGDSAAYFCASSPRTSGSSSNEQFFGPGTRLTVL.

This clone is labeled as medium-sized. This chain joins TRBV5-8 and TRBJ2-7, with D perhaps TRBD2 (6 bases). The CDR3 loop spans 16 amino acids. Trimming shortened V by 2 bases and J by 5 bases, and 20 bases separated the two germline ends. Germline V gives CDR1 SGHTS, CDR2 YDEGEE. The CDR3 coding sequence is TGTGCCAGCAGCTTAAGACGAGGTACGGGCGGGGACGAGCAGTACTTC. It codes for CASSLRRGTGGDEQYF.

The chain joins TRBV21-1 to TRBJ1-5. TRBV21-1 has pseudogene status. The CDR3 has 16 amino acids. Written as DNA, the CDR3 is TGTGCCAGCAGCGCACCCTCGACCTATAGCAATCAGCCCCAGCATTTT. It yields the protein CASSAPSTYSNQPQHF.

V and J are TRBV28 and TRBJ2-4, with 10 bases fitting TRBD2. The germline gives CDR1 MDHEN, CDR2 SYDVKM. V lost 2 bases to trimming and J lost 1 base; unmatched junction nucleotides: 8. The CDR3 is made up of 18 amino acids. The CDR3 nucleotides read TGTGCCAGCAGTTTACCTAGCGGGGGCCACCATGCCAAAAACATTCAGTACTTC. Amino acid sequence: CASSLPSGGHHAKNIQYF.

The CDR3 reads CASSQDRGGPQHF. The CDR3 DNA reads as TGTGCCAGCAGCCAAGATCGAGGGGGGCCCCAGCATTTT. The genes are TRBV4-2 and TRBJ1-5; D might be TRBD1 (6 bases). CDR3 length: 13 residues. Germline CDR1 and CDR2: LGHNA and YNFKEQ. V lost 0 bases and J 9 bases, leaving 9 bases between the germline ends.

The rearrangement uses TRBV20-1 and TRBJ2-5; D gene ambiguous. CDR1 is DFQATT, CDR2 SNEGSKA, per germline (reference sequence). V was cut by 6 bases and J by 5 bases, with 10 bases left in between. The CDR3 is 11 amino acids. This chain's CDR3 is CSAAPWETQYF. Here the CDR3 DNA reads TGCAGTGCAGCCCCGTGGGAGACCCAGTACTTC.